This T cell receptor (beta chain) was obtained from a study of blood T cell repertoires in COVID-19. The V gene's germline CDR1 is SGHRS and CDR2 YFSETQ. Trimming removed 6 bases from V and 4 bases from J; junction bases left unmatched: 8. The CDR3 length is 14 residues. Libraries were prepared by immunoSEQ multiplex PCR; TCRdb keeps only in-frame clonotypes and omits some of them. The table includes 150,000 to 200,000 clones, 65% to 90% detected once. The chain joins TRBV5-1 to TRBJ1-1; 8 bases fit TRBD1. This receptor was obtained from a man in his fifties or sixties with acute or convalescent COVID-19. Sequencing was done on a sample of peripheral blood. CDR3 region: CASTINRGATEAFF. The DNA of the CDR3 is TGCGCCAGCACTATAAACAGGGGGGCCACTGAAGCTTTCTTT.